This T cell receptor beta chain was retrieved from a study of T cells in Graves' hyperthyroidism and ophthalmopathy. What was amplified from RNA transcripts were TCR beta CDR3 regions. TCR CDR3 underwent first-round RT-PCR with the HTBI primer set. TCRdb re-called the multiplex PCR reads through MiXCR, storing one row per CDR3 protein. The sample has hundreds of thousands of distinct CDR3 sequences, around 21% seen once. In this sample, this clonotype turned up a few times. Unmatched junction bases numbered 10, after V lost 12 bases and J lost 0 bases. The CDR3 loop spans 16 amino acids. Germline V gene lookup returns CDR1 KGHDR and CDR2 SFDVKD.

The sequence was collected from a man aged 25-40 years with Graves' ophthalmopathy. The material sequenced was blood. The gene calls are TRBV24-1 and TRBJ2-1, with 10 bases lining up with TRBD2. The CDR3 region has the DNA TGTGCCTCACCTGTGGGACTAGCGCGCTCCTACAATGAGCAGTTCTTC. It encodes CASPVGLARSYNEQFF.